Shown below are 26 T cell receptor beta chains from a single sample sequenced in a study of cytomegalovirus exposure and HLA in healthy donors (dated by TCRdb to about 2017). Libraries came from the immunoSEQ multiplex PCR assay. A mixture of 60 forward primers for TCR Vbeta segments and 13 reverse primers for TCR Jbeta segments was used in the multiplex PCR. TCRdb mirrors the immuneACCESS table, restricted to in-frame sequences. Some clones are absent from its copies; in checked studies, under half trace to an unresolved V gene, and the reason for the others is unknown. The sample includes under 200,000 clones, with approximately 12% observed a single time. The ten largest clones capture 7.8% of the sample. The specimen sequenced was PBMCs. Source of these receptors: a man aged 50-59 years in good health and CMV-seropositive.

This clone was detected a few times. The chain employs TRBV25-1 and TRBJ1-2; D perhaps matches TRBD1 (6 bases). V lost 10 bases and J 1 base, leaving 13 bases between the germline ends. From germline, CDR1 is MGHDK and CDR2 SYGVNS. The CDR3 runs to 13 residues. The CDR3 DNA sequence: TGTGCCACCTCCGAGGGGGTTAACTATGGCTACACCTTC. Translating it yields CATSEGVNYGYTF.

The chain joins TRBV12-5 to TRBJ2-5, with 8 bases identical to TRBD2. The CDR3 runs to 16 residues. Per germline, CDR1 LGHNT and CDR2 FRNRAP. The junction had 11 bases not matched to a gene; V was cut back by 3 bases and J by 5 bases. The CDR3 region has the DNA TGTGCTAGTGGTTTAGTCTCGGGACTAGGGGAGGAGACCCAGTACTTC. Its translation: CASGLVSGLGEETQYF.

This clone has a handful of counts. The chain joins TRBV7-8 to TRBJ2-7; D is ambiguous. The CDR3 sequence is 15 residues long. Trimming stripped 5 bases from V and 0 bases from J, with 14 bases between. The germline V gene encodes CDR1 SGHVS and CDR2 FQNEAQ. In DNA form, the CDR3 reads TGTGCCAGCAGCCCCCCCAGGTCGAGCTCCTACGAGCAGTACGTC. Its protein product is CASSPPRSSSYEQYV.

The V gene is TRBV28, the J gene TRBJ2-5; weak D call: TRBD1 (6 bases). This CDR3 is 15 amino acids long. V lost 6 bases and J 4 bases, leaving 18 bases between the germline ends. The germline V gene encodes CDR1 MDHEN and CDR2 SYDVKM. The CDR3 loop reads CASSSYPGDTETQYF. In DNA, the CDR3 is TGTGCCAGCAGCTCCTACCCCGGGGACACAGAGACCCAGTACTTC. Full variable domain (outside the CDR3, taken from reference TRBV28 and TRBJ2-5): DVKVTQSSRYLVKRTGEKVFLECVQDMDHENMFWYRQDPGLGLRLIYFSYDVKMKEKGDIPEGYSVSREKKERFSLILESASTNQTSMYLCASSSYPGDTETQYFGPGTRLLVL.

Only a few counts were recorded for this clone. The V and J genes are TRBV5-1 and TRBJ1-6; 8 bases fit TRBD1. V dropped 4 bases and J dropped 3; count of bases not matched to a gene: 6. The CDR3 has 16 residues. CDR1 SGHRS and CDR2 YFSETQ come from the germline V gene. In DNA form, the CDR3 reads TGCGCCAGCAGCCAGGACAGGGTGGGCTATAATTCACCCCTCCACTTT. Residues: CASSQDRVGYNSPLHF.

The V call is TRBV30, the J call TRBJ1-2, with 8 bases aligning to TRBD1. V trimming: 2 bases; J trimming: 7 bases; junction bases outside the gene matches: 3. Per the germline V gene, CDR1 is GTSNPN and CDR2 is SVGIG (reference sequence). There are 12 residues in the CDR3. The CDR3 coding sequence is TGTGCCTGGAGTCAGGGGGCTGGTGGCTACACCTTC. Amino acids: CAWSQGAGGYTF.

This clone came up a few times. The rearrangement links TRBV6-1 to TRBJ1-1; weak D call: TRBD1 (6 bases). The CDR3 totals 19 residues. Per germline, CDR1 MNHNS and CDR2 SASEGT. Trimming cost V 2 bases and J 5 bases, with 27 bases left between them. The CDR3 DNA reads TGTGCCAGCAGTGAAACCCTAGGAGGCGGACAGCGCCGGTCGACTGAAGCTTTCTTT. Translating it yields CASSETLGGGQRRSTEAFF.

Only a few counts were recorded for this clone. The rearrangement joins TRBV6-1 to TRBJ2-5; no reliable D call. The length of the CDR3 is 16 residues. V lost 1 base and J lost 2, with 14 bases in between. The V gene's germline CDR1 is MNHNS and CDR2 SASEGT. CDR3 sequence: CASSEGRGYTQETQYF. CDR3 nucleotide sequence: TGTGCCAGCAGTGAAGGGCGCGGTTACACTCAAGAGACCCAGTACTTC.

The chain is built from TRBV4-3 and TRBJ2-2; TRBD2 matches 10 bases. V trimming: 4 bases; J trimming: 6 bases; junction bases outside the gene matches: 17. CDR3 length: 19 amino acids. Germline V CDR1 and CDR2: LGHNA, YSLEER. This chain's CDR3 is CASSRGAVAGGRLSGELFF. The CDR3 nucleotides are TGCGCCAGCAGCCGAGGGGCCGTAGCGGGGGGCCGACTTTCCGGGGAGCTGTTTTTT.

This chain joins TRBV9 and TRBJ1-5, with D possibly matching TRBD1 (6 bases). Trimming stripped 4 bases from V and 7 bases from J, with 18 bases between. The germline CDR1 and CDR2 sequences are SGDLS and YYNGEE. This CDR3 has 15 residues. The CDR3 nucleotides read TGTGCCAGCAGCCCTGGGAGGGGGGCACAGCAGCCCCAGCATTTT. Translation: CASSPGRGAQQPQHF.

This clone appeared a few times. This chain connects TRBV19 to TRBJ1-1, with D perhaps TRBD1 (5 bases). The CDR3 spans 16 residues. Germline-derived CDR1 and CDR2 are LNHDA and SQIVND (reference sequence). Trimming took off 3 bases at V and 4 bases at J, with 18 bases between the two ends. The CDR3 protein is CASSIWGGLRSTEAFF. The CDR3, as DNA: TGTGCCAGTAGTATTTGGGGGGGATTGAGGAGCACTGAAGCTTTCTTT.

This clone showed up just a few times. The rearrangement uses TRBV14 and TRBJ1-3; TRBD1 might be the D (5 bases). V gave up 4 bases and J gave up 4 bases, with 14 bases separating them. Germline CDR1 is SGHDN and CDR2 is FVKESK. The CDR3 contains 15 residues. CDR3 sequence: CASSLTLGAGNTIYF. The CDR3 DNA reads TGTGCCAGCAGCCTTACCTTAGGGGCCGGAAACACCATATATTTT.

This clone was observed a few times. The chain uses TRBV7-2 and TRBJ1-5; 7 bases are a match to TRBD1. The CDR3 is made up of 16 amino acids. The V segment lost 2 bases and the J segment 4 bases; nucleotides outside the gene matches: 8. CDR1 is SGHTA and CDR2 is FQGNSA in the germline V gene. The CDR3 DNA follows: TGTGCCAGCAGCTTATCCCCGGACAGGCTGAATCAGCCCCAGCATTTT. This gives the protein CASSLSPDRLNQPQHF.

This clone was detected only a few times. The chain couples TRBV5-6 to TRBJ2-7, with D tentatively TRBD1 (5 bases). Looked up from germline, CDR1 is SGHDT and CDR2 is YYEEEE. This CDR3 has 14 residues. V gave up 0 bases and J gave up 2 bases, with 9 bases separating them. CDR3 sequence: CASSLGREAYEQYV. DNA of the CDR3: TGTGCCAGCAGCTTGGGCAGGGAAGCCTACGAGCAGTACGTC.

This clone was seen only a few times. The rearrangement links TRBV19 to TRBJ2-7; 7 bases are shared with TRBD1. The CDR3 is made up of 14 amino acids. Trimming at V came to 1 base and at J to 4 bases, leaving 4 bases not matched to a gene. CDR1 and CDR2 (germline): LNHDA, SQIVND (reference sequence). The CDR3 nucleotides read TGTGCCAGTAGTATAGTGGGACAGCAGTACGAGCAGTACTTC. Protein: CASSIVGQQYEQYF. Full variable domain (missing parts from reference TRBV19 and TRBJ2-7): DGGITQSPKYLFRKEGQNVTLSCEQNLNHDAMYWYRQDPGQGLRLIYYSQIVNDFQKGDIAEGYSVSREKKESFPLTVTSAQKNPTAFYLCASSIVGQQYEQYFGPGTRLTVT.

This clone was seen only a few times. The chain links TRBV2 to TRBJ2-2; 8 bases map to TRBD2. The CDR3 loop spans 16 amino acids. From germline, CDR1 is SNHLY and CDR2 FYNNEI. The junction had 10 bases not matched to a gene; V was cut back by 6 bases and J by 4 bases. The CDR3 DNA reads TGTGCCAGCAGGAGCGGGGGACGCCATGGCACCGGGGAGCTGTTTTTT. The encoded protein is CASRSGGRHGTGELFF.

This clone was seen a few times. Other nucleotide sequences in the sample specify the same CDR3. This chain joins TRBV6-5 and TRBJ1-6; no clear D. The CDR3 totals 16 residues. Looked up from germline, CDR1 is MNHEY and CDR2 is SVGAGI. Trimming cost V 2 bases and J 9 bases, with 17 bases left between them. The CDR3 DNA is TGTGCCAGCAGTTACAACGCGGGGATGGGGTCTTCACCCCTCCACTTT. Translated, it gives CASSYNAGMGSSPLHF.

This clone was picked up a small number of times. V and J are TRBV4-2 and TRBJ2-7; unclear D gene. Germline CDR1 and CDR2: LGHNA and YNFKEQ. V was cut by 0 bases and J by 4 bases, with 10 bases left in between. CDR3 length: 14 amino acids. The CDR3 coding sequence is TGTGCCAGCAGCCAAGATACCCTCCAGTACGAGCAGTACTTC. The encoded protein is CASSQDTLQYEQYF.

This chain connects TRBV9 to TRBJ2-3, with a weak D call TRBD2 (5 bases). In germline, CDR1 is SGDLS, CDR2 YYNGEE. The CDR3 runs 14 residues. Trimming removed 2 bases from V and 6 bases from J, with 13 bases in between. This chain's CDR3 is CASSVRGSGDTQYF. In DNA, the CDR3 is TGTGCCAGCAGCGTGAGAGGGTCTGGGGATACGCAGTATTTT.

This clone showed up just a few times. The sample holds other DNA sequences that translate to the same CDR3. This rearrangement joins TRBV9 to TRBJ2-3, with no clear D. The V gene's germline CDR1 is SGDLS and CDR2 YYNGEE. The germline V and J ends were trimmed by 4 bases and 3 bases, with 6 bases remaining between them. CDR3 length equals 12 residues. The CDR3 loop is CASSPRTDTQYF. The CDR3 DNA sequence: TGTGCCAGCAGCCCTAGGACAGATACGCAGTATTTT.

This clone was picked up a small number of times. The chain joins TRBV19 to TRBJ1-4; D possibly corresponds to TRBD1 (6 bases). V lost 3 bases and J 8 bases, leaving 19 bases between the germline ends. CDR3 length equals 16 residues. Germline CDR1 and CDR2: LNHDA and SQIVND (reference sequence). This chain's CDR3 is CASSILGAGVGEKLFF. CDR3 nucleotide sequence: TGTGCCAGTAGTATTTTGGGTGCAGGGGTCGGGGAAAAACTGTTTTTT.

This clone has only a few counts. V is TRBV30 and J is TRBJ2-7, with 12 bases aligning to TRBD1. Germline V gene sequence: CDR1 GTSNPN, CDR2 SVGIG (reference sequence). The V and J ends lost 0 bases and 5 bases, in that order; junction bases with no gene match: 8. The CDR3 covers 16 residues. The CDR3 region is CAWSVSRDRGRHEQYF. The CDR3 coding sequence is TGTGCCTGGAGTGTATCCCGGGACAGGGGGCGACACGAGCAGTACTTC. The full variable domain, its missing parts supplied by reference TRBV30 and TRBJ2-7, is SQTIHQWPATLVQPVGSPLSLECTVEGTSNPNLYWYRQAAGRGLQLLFYSVGIGQISSEVPQNLSASRPQDRQFILSSKKLLLSDSGFYLCAWSVSRDRGRHEQYFGPGTRLTVT.

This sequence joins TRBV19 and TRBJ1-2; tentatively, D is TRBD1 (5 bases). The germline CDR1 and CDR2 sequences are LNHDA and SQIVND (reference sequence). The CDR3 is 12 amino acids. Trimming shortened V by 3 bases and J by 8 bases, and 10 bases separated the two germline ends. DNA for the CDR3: TGTGCCAGTAGTATGCCAGGGATCGGCTACACCTTC. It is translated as CASSMPGIGYTF.

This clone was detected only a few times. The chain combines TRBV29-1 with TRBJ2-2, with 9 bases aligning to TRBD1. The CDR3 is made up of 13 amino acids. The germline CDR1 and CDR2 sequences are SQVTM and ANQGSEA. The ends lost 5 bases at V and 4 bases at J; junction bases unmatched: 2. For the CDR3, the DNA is TGCAGCGTTTTGACAGGGGGCACCGGGGAGCTGTTTTTT. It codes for CSVLTGGTGELFF.

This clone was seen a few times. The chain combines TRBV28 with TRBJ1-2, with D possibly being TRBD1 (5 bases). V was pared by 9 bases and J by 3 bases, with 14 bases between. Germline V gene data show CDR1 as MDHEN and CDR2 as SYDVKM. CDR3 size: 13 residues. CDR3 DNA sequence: TGTGCCAGTAGACCCCCGGGGGACTATGGCTACACCTTC. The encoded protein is CASRPPGDYGYTF.

The CDR3 region has the DNA TGTGCCATCAGTCAGGGTTCCGAGCAGTACGTC. This encodes CAISQGSEQYV. The chain links TRBV10-3 to TRBJ2-7, with a possible D match to TRBD1 (5 bases). V was trimmed by 5 bases and J by 6 bases, leaving 8 bases between them. The CDR3 is 11 amino acids. Germline lookup yields CDR1 ENHRY and CDR2 SYGVKD.